A single sample is the source of the 17 T cell receptor beta chains below, sequenced in a study of blood T cell repertoires in COVID-19. Using immunoSEQ multiplex PCR, the repertoire was profiled, and TCRdb retains in-frame clones only, with some absent. This table has around 220,000 clones, about 90% appearing once. The specimen was PBMCs or T cells enriched from blood (not recorded which). Receptors were obtained from a woman younger than 45 with acute COVID-19.

This CDR3 reads CASSQVIRSSGNTIYF. In DNA, the CDR3 is TGCGCCAGCAGCCAAGTTATCCGGTCTTCTGGAAACACCATATATTTT. The genes are TRBV4-1 and TRBJ1-3; D is ambiguous. Germline V CDR1 and CDR2: MGHRA, YSYEKL. The CDR3 runs to 16 residues. Trimming cost V 1 base and J 1 base, with 11 bases left between them.

V and J are TRBV28 and TRBJ1-4; 7 nucleotides line up with TRBD1. The germline gives CDR1 MDHEN, CDR2 SYDVKM. The trim removed 5 bases at V and 5 bases at J, leaving 8 bases unmatched. CDR3 length: 15 amino acids. The CDR3, as DNA: TGTGCCAGCAGTAGAAGGGGGCCGCGGAATGAAAAACTGTTTTTT. It is translated as CASSRRGPRNEKLFF.

The chain has TRBV10-3 and TRBJ1-1; D perhaps matches TRBD1 (6 bases). Germline-derived CDR1 and CDR2 are ENHRY and SYGVKD. V lost 5 bases and J 1 base, leaving 8 bases between the germline ends. This CDR3 is built from 13 residues. In DNA, the CDR3 is TGTGCCATCAGTTACAGGGAGAACACTGAAGCTTTCTTT. This encodes CAISYRENTEAFF.

The rearrangement uses TRBV30 and TRBJ1-6; TRBD1 might be the D (6 bases). V gave up 0 bases and J gave up 6 bases, with 15 bases separating them. The V gene's germline CDR1 is GTSNPN and CDR2 SVGIG (reference sequence). CDR3 size: 16 residues. The CDR3 protein is CAWSVGGLWINSPLHF. The CDR3 DNA reads TGTGCCTGGAGTGTCGGGGGGCTTTGGATTAATTCACCCCTCCACTTT. Supplemented by reference TRBV30 and TRBJ1-6, the full variable domain reads SQTIHQWPATLVQPVGSPLSLECTVEGTSNPNLYWYRQAAGRGLQLLFYSVGIGQISSEVPQNLSASRPQDRQFILSSKKLLLSDSGFYLCAWSVGGLWINSPLHFGNGTRLTVT.

This sequence joins TRBV24-1 and TRBJ2-2; no clear D gene. Germline-derived CDR1 and CDR2 are KGHDR and SFDVKD. The CDR3 consists of 15 residues. V lost 5 bases, J lost 6 bases, and 15 bases lay in between. CDR3 nucleotides: TGTGCCACCAGTGTGGGCCAGGATGTGGCCGGGGAGCTGTTTTTT. Translated: CATSVGQDVAGELFF.

V and J are TRBV5-1 and TRBJ1-6; the match to TRBD1 covers 7 bases. The junction had 5 bases not matched to a gene; V was cut back by 0 bases and J by 8 bases. The CDR3 is 15 amino acids. The V gene's germline CDR1 is SGHRS and CDR2 YFSETQ. CDR3 sequence: CASSLARDSYSPLHF. For the CDR3, the DNA is TGCGCCAGCAGCTTGGCCCGGGACAGTTATTCACCCCTCCACTTT.

This chain links TRBV19 with TRBJ2-3; 7 bases align to TRBD1. V shed 4 bases and J 2 bases; nucleotides not matched to a gene: 6. CDR1 and CDR2 from the germline V gene are LNHDA and SQIVND (reference sequence). This CDR3 is built from 15 residues. CDR3 loop: CASSSPGQITDTQYF. CDR3 sequence (DNA): TGTGCCAGTAGTAGTCCGGGACAGATCACAGATACGCAGTATTTT.

In this sample, this clone turned up a few times. The chain is built from TRBV5-1 and TRBJ2-1, with D possibly being TRBD2 (5 bases). V lost 4 bases and J 0 bases, leaving 17 bases between the germline ends. This CDR3 is 17 amino acids long. CDR1 is SGHRS, CDR2 YFSETQ, per germline. CDR3 sequence: CASSPTTAGSSYNEQFF. CDR3 nucleotide sequence: TGCGCCAGCAGCCCCACGACGGCGGGTAGCTCCTACAATGAGCAGTTCTTC.

V and J are TRBV27 and TRBJ2-3; the match to TRBD2 covers 14 bases. Germline values: CDR1 MNHEY, CDR2 SMNVEV (reference sequence). This CDR3 has 16 residues. The V segment lost 3 bases and the J segment 4 bases; nucleotides outside the gene matches: 3. The DNA of the CDR3 is TGTGCCAGCAGTTTCCGGACTAGCGGGGGGTCAGATACGCAGTATTTT. Its translation is CASSFRTSGGSDTQYF.

This chain uses TRBV2 with TRBJ2-7; TRBD2 aligns across 7 bases. V lost 5 bases, J lost 6 bases, and 10 bases stayed unmatched. The germline V gene has CDR1 SNHLY and CDR2 FYNNEI. The CDR3 totals 14 residues. The chain's CDR3 is CASSKRLREIEQYF. The CDR3, as DNA: TGTGCCAGCAGTAAAAGGTTGCGGGAGATCGAGCAGTACTTC.

The rearrangement uses TRBV20-1 and TRBJ1-1; D gene ambiguous. The CDR3 sequence is 12 residues long. V gave up 3 bases and J gave up 4 bases, with 9 bases separating them. CDR1 and CDR2 from the germline V gene are DFQATT and SNEGSKA (reference sequence). The CDR3, as DNA: TGCAGTGCTAGTTTCGGTCGCACTGAAGCTTTCTTT. Translation gives CSASFGRTEAFF.

The chain employs TRBV19 and TRBJ1-4; no definite D call. V shed 7 bases and J shed 7 bases, with 16 bases lying between them. Per the germline V gene, CDR1 is LNHDA and CDR2 is SQIVND (reference sequence). The CDR3 covers 14 residues. DNA for the CDR3: TGTGCCAGTACGGCCCCCGAGGTTGTTGAAAAACTGTTTTTT. The encoded protein is CASTAPEVVEKLFF.

This chain connects TRBV7-9 to TRBJ2-1; 12 bases line up with TRBD2. This CDR3 is 17 amino acids long. CDR1 is SEHNR, CDR2 FQNEAQ, per germline (reference sequence). V dropped 5 bases and J dropped 3; count of bases not matched to a gene: 8. The CDR3 is CASSPRTSGDNYNEQFF. The DNA for the CDR3 is TGTGCCAGCAGCCCCCGGACTAGCGGGGATAACTACAATGAGCAGTTCTTC.

The chain employs TRBV20-1 and TRBJ2-2; unclear D gene. Trimming left V 7 bases short and J 7 bases short, with 10 bases between. The CDR3 runs to 11 residues. From germline, CDR1 is DFQATT and CDR2 SNEGSKA (reference sequence). DNA for the CDR3: TGCAGTGTAGCCCAGAACGGGGAGCTGTTTTTT. Encoded protein: CSVAQNGELFF.

The rearrangement joins TRBV14 to TRBJ2-1; 15 nucleotides agree with TRBD2. The CDR3 is 16 amino acids. Trimming cost V 4 bases and J 7 bases; bases outside gene matches: 5. CDR1 and CDR2 (germline): SGHDN, FVKESK. CDR3 sequence (DNA): TGTGCCAGCAGCCCCCTAGGGACTAGCGGGAGGAATGAGCAGTTCTTC. Protein sequence: CASSPLGTSGRNEQFF.

J is TRBJ2-7 and V is TRBV20-1, with D possibly being TRBD1 (5 bases). V was clipped by 5 bases and J by 3 bases, with 8 bases between them. CDR1 and CDR2 (germline): DFQATT, SNEGSKA (reference sequence). The CDR3 spans 11 residues. The CDR3 region has the DNA TGCAGTGCTGGCCAGGGCTACGAGCAGTACTTC. It translates to CSAGQGYEQYF.

The chain employs TRBV4-2 and TRBJ1-5, with 8 positions matching TRBD1. This CDR3 spans 15 amino acids. Germline V lookup: CDR1 LGHNA, CDR2 YNFKEQ. J lost 6 bases, V lost 0 bases, and 4 bases had no gene match. CDR3 sequence (DNA): TGTGCCAGCAGCCAAGAGCAGGGGGCCGGTCAGCCCCAGCATTTT. It codes for CASSQEQGAGQPQHF.